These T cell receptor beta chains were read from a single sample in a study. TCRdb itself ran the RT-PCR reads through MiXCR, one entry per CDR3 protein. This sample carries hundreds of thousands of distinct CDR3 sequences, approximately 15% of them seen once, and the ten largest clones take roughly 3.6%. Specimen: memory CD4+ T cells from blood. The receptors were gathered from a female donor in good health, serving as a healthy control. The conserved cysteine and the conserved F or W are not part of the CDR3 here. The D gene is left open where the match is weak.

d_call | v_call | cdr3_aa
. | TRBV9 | ASSVADPGSYGYT
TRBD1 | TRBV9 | ASSALDRGLSPLH
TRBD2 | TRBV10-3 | AISEPGLAGYEQY
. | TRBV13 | ASSLAVVTGELF
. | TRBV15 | ATSTDSRNGYT
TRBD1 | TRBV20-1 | SASRTGGDNQPQH
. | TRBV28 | ASSSPGGSYEQY
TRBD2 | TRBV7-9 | ASSLEPAGTGGEQY
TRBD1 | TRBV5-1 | ASSLSGQGADGYT
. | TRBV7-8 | ASSLLRIPNGYT
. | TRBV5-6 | ASSLTGHEQY
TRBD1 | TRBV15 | ATSKPTGVGAF
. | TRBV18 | ASSPAGANTGELF
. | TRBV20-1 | SAATRLDYNEQF
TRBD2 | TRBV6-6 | ASRPGLAAYEQY
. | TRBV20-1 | SAARTGQLNTIY
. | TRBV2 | ASDKEGLGTEAF
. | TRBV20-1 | SASGSTNTGELF
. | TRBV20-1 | SARSASSWSYEQY
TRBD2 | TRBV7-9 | ASLSGLAGLTDTQY
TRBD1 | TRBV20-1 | SVTDRGDSPLH
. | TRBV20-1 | SARAPLSSTDTQY
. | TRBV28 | ASSSMQRENTEAF
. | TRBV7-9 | ASSQWGGETQY
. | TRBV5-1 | ASSLRQQRMETQY
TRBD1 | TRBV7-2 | ASSSRQGAPTEAF
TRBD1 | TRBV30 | AWRTTGGDYGYT
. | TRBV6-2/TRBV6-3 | ASGGLMQAPGDEQF
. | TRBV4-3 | ASSPRGGSTDTQY
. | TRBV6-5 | ASSSTYNQPQH
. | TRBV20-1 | SARGGTFWETQY
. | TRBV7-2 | ASRPPGRQSGNTQY
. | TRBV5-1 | ASSLRDIRNTEAF
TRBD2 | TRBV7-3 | ASSLTSASGGLYNEQF
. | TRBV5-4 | ASSFKLTYEDEQY
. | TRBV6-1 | ASRQGTLPEQF
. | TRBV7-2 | ASSLEPSGANVLT
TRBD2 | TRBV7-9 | ASSPPGGSFNEQF
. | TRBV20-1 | SARVTDGTDTQY
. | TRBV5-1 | ASSLGGQSAEKLF
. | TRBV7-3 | ASSIAGTLYNEQF
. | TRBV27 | ASRRVGGNQPQH
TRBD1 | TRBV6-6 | ASSYGQGSYNEQF
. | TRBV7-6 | ASSLGYPGEGEQF
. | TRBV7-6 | ASSLGGGLNQPQH
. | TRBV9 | ASSPTPQGYEQY
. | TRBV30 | AWSVFGLNVS
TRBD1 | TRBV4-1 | ASSQDPTGQTYEQY